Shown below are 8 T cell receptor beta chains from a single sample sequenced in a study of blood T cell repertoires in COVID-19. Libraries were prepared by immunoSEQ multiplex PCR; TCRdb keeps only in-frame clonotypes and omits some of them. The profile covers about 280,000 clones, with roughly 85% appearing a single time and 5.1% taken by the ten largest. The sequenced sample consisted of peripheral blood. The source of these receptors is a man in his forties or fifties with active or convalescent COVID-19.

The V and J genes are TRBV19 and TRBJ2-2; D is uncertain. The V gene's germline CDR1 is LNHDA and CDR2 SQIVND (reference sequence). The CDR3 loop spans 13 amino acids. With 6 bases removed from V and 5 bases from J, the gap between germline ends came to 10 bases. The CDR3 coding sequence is TGTGCCAGTAGAGGAGTCGGTACCGGGGAGCTGTTTTTT. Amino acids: CASRGVGTGELFF.

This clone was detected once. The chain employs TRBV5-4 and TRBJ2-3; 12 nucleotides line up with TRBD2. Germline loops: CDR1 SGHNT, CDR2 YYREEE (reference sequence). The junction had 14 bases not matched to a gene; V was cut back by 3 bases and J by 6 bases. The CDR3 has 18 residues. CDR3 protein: CASSSRSKTSGSPDTQYF. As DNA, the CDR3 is TGTGCCAGCAGCTCTCGGAGTAAGACTAGCGGGAGCCCCGATACGCAGTATTTT.

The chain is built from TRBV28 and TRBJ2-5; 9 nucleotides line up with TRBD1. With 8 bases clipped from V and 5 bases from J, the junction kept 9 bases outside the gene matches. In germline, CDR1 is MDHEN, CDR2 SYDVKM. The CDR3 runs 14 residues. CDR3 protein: CASGDRAFGETQYF. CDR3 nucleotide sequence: TGTGCCAGCGGGGACAGGGCTTTCGGGGAGACCCAGTACTTC.

In DNA, the CDR3 is TGTGCCAGCAGCCCCCGTCGGGCTGGGGCCAACGTCCTGACTTTC. It specifies CASSPRRAGANVLTF. This chain uses TRBV11-2 with TRBJ2-6; no reliable D call. Germline loops: CDR1 SGHAT, CDR2 FQNNGV. The CDR3 has 15 amino acids. The V and J ends lost 5 bases and 2 bases respectively, with 10 bases between them.

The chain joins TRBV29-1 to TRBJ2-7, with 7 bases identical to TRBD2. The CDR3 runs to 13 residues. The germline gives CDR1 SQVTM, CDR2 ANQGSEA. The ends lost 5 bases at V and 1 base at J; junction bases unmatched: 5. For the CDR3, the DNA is TGCAGCGTTAGGGCGGGAGCTTCCTACGAGCAGTACTTC. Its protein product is CSVRAGASYEQYF.

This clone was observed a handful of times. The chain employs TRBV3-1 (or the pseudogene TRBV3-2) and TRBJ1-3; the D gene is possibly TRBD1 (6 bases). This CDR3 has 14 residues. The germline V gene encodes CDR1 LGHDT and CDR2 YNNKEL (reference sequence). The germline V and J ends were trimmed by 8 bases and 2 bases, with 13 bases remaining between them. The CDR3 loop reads CASSRGSTGNTIYF. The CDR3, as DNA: TGTGCCAGCTCGAGGGGGTCGACTGGAAACACCATATATTTT.

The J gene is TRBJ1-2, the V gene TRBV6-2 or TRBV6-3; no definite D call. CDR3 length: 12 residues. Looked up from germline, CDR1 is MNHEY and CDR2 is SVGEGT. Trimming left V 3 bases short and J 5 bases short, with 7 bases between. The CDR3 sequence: CASSYSGYGYTF. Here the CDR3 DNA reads TGTGCCAGCAGTTATTCCGGGTATGGCTACACCTTC.

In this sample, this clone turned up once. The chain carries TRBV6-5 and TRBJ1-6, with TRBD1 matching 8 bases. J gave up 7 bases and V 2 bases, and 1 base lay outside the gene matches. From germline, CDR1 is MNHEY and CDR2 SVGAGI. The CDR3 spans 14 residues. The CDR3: CASSYNRGNSPLHF. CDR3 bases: TGTGCCAGCAGTTACAACAGGGGGAATTCACCCCTCCACTTT.